Listed below are T cell receptor beta chains from one sample, sequenced in a study of blood T cell repertoires in COVID-19. The repertoire was sequenced with immunoSEQ multiplex PCR; TCRdb's copy has only in-frame clones and lacks some. The sample shows fewer than 250,000 clones, about 85% of them seen only once. Sequencing input: peripheral blood. Receptor source: a man aged 30 to 45 with acute or convalescent COVID-19. Both conserved end residues are part of each CDR3. D genes are given only for firm matches. The size field is filled for only some rows; it gives once, few, many or a size class.

V gene: TRBV28; D gene: -; clone size: -; J gene: TRBJ1-4; CDR3 protein: CASRSTGMGVKLFF; CDR3 DNA: TGTGCCAGCAGGTCTACAGGGATGGGGGTAAAACTGTTTTTT
V gene: TRBV28; D gene: -; clone size: once; J gene: TRBJ1-2; CDR3 protein: CASSLWQALANYGYTF; CDR3 DNA: TGTGCCAGCAGTTTATGGCAGGCTCTTGCTAACTATGGCTACACCTTC
V gene: TRBV6-5; D gene: -; clone size: once; J gene: TRBJ1-2; CDR3 protein: CASSTGYGYTF; CDR3 DNA: TGTGCCAGCAGTACAGGGTATGGCTACACCTTC
V gene: TRBV28; D gene: TRBD1; clone size: -; J gene: TRBJ1-5; CDR3 protein: CASSFYDRAQPQHF; CDR3 DNA: TGTGCCAGCAGTTTTTATGACAGGGCTCAGCCCCAGCATTTT
V gene: TRBV19; D gene: -; clone size: -; J gene: TRBJ2-5; CDR3 protein: CASSIGSTVQETQYF; CDR3 DNA: TGTGCCAGTAGTATAGGATCAACGGTCCAAGAGACCCAGTACTTC
V gene: TRBV28; D gene: -; clone size: -; J gene: TRBJ1-6; CDR3 protein: CASSLGRQGFSPLHF; CDR3 DNA: TGTGCCAGCAGTTTAGGGAGGCAGGGATTCTCACCCCTCCACTTT
V gene: TRBV3-1/TRBV3-2; D gene: -; clone size: -; J gene: TRBJ1-2; CDR3 protein: CASSLVREGYTF; CDR3 DNA: TGTGCCAGCAGTCTGGTCCGGGAAGGCTACACCTTC
V gene: TRBV25-1; D gene: TRBD1; clone size: -; J gene: TRBJ1-5; CDR3 protein: CASPTGGAQLYQPQHF; CDR3 DNA: TGTGCCAGTCCGACAGGGGGTGCTCAATTGTATCAGCCCCAGCATTTT
V gene: TRBV13; D gene: TRBD1; clone size: -; J gene: TRBJ2-7; CDR3 protein: CASSPQSTGATYEQYF; CDR3 DNA: TGTGCCAGCAGCCCCCAGTCGACAGGGGCGACCTACGAGCAGTACTTC
V gene: TRBV15; D gene: TRBD1; clone size: -; J gene: TRBJ1-4; CDR3 protein: CATSKDRATEKLFF; CDR3 DNA: TGTGCCACCAGCAAGGACAGGGCAACTGAAAAACTGTTTTTT
V gene: TRBV10-2; D gene: TRBD1; clone size: -; J gene: TRBJ1-2; CDR3 protein: CASSEWDRGYYGYTF; CDR3 DNA: TGCGCCAGCAGTGAATGGGACAGGGGGTACTATGGCTACACCTTC
V gene: TRBV20-1; D gene: -; clone size: -; J gene: TRBJ1-1; CDR3 protein: CSAKSGFEAFF; CDR3 DNA: TGCAGTGCTAAATCAGGGTTTGAAGCTTTCTTT
V gene: TRBV28; D gene: TRBD1; clone size: -; J gene: TRBJ1-2; CDR3 protein: CASSLADRVNGYTF; CDR3 DNA: TGTGCCAGCAGTTTGGCAGACAGGGTGAATGGCTACACCTTC
V gene: TRBV28; D gene: TRBD2; clone size: once; J gene: TRBJ2-7; CDR3 protein: CASSFRQRGSNYEQYF; CDR3 DNA: TGTGCCAGCAGTTTCCGGCAGCGGGGGTCGAACTACGAGCAGTACTTC
V gene: TRBV4-2; D gene: TRBD2; clone size: -; J gene: TRBJ2-1; CDR3 protein: CASSQGGGRAGFSYNEQFF; CDR3 DNA: TGTGCCAGCAGCCAAGGCGGCGGGAGGGCCGGGTTCTCCTACAATGAGCAGTTCTTC
V gene: TRBV28; D gene: -; clone size: -; J gene: TRBJ2-7; CDR3 protein: CATGQYYEQYF; CDR3 DNA: TGTGCCACAGGCCAATACTACGAGCAGTACTTC
V gene: TRBV6-5; D gene: -; clone size: -; J gene: TRBJ1-1; CDR3 protein: CASSYHLGGSLTEAFF; CDR3 DNA: TGTGCCAGCAGTTACCACTTAGGGGGTTCTTTAACTGAAGCTTTCTTT
V gene: TRBV5-1; D gene: -; clone size: -; J gene: TRBJ2-5; CDR3 protein: CASSLVPGQQETQYF; CDR3 DNA: TGCGCCAGCAGCTTGGTACCAGGGCAGCAAGAGACCCAGTACTTC
V gene: TRBV10-3; D gene: -; clone size: -; J gene: TRBJ2-5; CDR3 protein: CAISESTLQETQYF; CDR3 DNA: TGTGCCATCAGTGAGTCGACTCTCCAAGAGACCCAGTACTTC
V gene: TRBV12-3/TRBV12-4; D gene: TRBD2; clone size: -; J gene: TRBJ2-7; CDR3 protein: CASSGLAGYEQYF; CDR3 DNA: TGTGCCAGCAGCGGACTAGCGGGGTACGAGCAGTACTTC
V gene: TRBV11-2; D gene: TRBD1; clone size: -; J gene: TRBJ1-4; CDR3 protein: CASSRGQGNEKLFF; CDR3 DNA: TGTGCCAGCAGCCGGGGACAGGGAAATGAAAAACTGTTTTTT
V gene: TRBV5-1; D gene: TRBD1; clone size: -; J gene: TRBJ2-3; CDR3 protein: CASRRTGSADTQYF; CDR3 DNA: TGCGCCAGCAGGCGGACAGGGAGTGCAGATACGCAGTATTTT
V gene: TRBV7-9; D gene: -; clone size: -; J gene: TRBJ2-1; CDR3 protein: CASSLTVSYNEQFF; CDR3 DNA: TGTGCCAGCAGCTTAACAGTCTCCTACAATGAGCAGTTCTTC
V gene: TRBV5-5; D gene: TRBD1; clone size: -; J gene: TRBJ1-6; CDR3 protein: CASSNDRGPLLALHF; CDR3 DNA: TGTGCCAGCAGCAATGACAGGGGGCCCCTCCTAGCCCTCCACTTT
V gene: TRBV6-1; D gene: -; clone size: -; J gene: TRBJ2-3; CDR3 protein: CASNLLQGTDTQYF; CDR3 DNA: TGTGCCAGCAACTTGTTACAGGGTACGGATACGCAGTATTTT
V gene: TRBV7-9; D gene: -; clone size: -; J gene: TRBJ2-5; CDR3 protein: CASSLAGARGETQYF; CDR3 DNA: TGTGCCAGCAGCTTGGCGGGGGCCAGGGGAGAGACCCAGTACTTC
V gene: TRBV4-1; D gene: TRBD2; clone size: -; J gene: TRBJ2-7; CDR3 protein: CASSPSGLAGGEQYF; CDR3 DNA: TGCGCCAGCAGCCCAAGCGGGCTAGCGGGTGGAGAGCAGTACTTC
V gene: TRBV5-6; D gene: -; clone size: -; J gene: TRBJ1-3; CDR3 protein: CASSGPGGNTIYF; CDR3 DNA: TGTGCCAGCAGCGGGCCCGGCGGAAACACCATATATTTT
V gene: TRBV11-2; D gene: TRBD1; clone size: -; J gene: TRBJ2-3; CDR3 protein: CASSTYRGRADTQYF; CDR3 DNA: TGTGCCAGCAGCACGTACAGGGGGCGCGCGGATACGCAGTATTTT
V gene: TRBV4-1; D gene: TRBD2; clone size: -; J gene: TRBJ2-3; CDR3 protein: CASSQEGGGGGLTDTQYF; CDR3 DNA: TGCGCCAGCAGCCAAGAAGGAGGCGGGGGGGGACTCACAGATACGCAGTATTTT
V gene: TRBV7-9; D gene: TRBD1; clone size: -; J gene: TRBJ1-5; CDR3 protein: CASSSVTGANQPQHF; CDR3 DNA: TGTGCCAGCAGCTCCGTGACAGGGGCGAATCAGCCCCAGCATTTT
V gene: TRBV19; D gene: -; clone size: -; J gene: TRBJ2-5; CDR3 protein: CASSMNSWAYGETQYF; CDR3 DNA: TGTGCCAGTAGTATGAATAGTTGGGCGTATGGAGAGACCCAGTACTTC
V gene: TRBV29-1; D gene: TRBD1; clone size: once; J gene: TRBJ2-7; CDR3 protein: CSVTGTAPYEQYF; CDR3 DNA: TGCAGCGTAACCGGGACAGCCCCCTACGAGCAGTACTTC
V gene: TRBV6-5; D gene: -; clone size: -; J gene: TRBJ2-1; CDR3 protein: CASSSGGPYNEQFF; CDR3 DNA: TGTGCCAGCAGTTCCGGGGGTCCTTACAATGAGCAGTTCTTC
V gene: TRBV5-1; D gene: -; clone size: -; J gene: TRBJ1-2; CDR3 protein: CASSDQGGTNYGYTF; CDR3 DNA: TGCGCCAGCAGCGATCAGGGCGGGACTAACTATGGCTACACCTTC
V gene: TRBV10-1; D gene: -; clone size: -; J gene: TRBJ2-7; CDR3 protein: CASSEFGSSYEQYF; CDR3 DNA: TGCGCCAGCAGTGAGTTCGGGAGCTCCTACGAGCAGTACTTC
V gene: TRBV9; D gene: -; clone size: -; J gene: TRBJ2-3; CDR3 protein: CASSVGARSSTDTQYF; CDR3 DNA: TGTGCCAGCAGCGTAGGGGCCAGATCTAGCACAGATACGCAGTATTTT
V gene: TRBV5-6; D gene: -; clone size: -; J gene: TRBJ1-5; CDR3 protein: CASSLFSGFAEPQHF; CDR3 DNA: TGTGCCAGCAGCTTGTTTTCAGGGTTCGCTGAGCCCCAGCATTTT
V gene: TRBV27; D gene: -; clone size: -; J gene: TRBJ1-5; CDR3 protein: CASRPVQGQPQHF; CDR3 DNA: TGTGCCAGCAGACCCGTACAGGGACAGCCCCAGCATTTT
V gene: TRBV4-2; D gene: -; clone size: -; J gene: TRBJ1-2; CDR3 protein: CASSQDQGGYGYTF; CDR3 DNA: TGTGCCAGCAGCCAAGATCAGGGTGGCTATGGCTACACCTTC
V gene: TRBV7-9; D gene: TRBD1; clone size: once; J gene: TRBJ2-3; CDR3 protein: CASSPGGQGTDTQYF; CDR3 DNA: TGTGCCAGCAGCCCCGGCGGACAGGGCACAGATACGCAGTATTTT
V gene: TRBV28; D gene: TRBD2; clone size: -; J gene: TRBJ2-1; CDR3 protein: CASSSPGGDEQFF; CDR3 DNA: TGTGCCAGCAGCTCACCTGGGGGGGACGAGCAGTTCTTC
V gene: TRBV6-5; D gene: -; clone size: -; J gene: TRBJ1-4; CDR3 protein: CASRLSEKLFF; CDR3 DNA: TGTGCCAGCAGGCTTAGCGAAAAACTGTTTTTT
V gene: TRBV5-1; D gene: -; clone size: -; J gene: TRBJ1-1; CDR3 protein: CASSPGGGENEAFF; CDR3 DNA: TGCGCCAGCAGCCCCGGTGGAGGGGAAAATGAAGCTTTCTTT
V gene: TRBV5-1; D gene: -; clone size: -; J gene: TRBJ2-5; CDR3 protein: CASSLGGGETQYF; CDR3 DNA: TGCGCCAGCAGCTTGGGAGGGGGTGAGACCCAGTACTTC